A selection of T cell receptor beta chains follows, all from one sample in a study of PD-1 blockade in mismatch repair-deficient tumors. Sequencing used immunoSEQ multiplex PCR; TCRdb keeps in-frame clones, though not all of them. Seen here are 38,000 or so clones, around 83% observed once, and the top ten hold approximately 3.6%. The source material was peripheral blood, sampled about 76 weeks after starting pembrolizumab. These receptors were obtained from an adult with mismatch repair-deficient cancer. CDR3s include the opening cysteine and the closing phenylalanine or tryptophan. Each record gives: J gene, clone size, V gene, D gene, CDR3 protein, CDR3 DNA. A D gene is named only where the DNA matches it firmly. Clone size, where shown, is once, few, many, or a class for clones that have expanded.

>TRBJ1-4|.|TRBV18|.
CASSRDRIGGEKLFF
TGTGCCAGCTCACGAGACAGGATCGGGGGAGAAAAACTGTTTTTT
>TRBJ2-1|.|TRBV18|TRBD2
CASSLGGLAPNEQFF
TGTGCCAGCTCACTCGGGGGACTAGCGCCCAATGAGCAGTTCTTC
>TRBJ2-7|.|TRBV13|.
CASSLGPEQYF
TGTGCCAGCAGCTTAGGACCCGAGCAGTACTTC
>TRBJ2-1|.|TRBV9|.
CASSAPLDAGYNEQFF
TGTGCCAGCAGCGCTCCCTTAGACGCCGGCTACAATGAGCAGTTCTTC
>TRBJ2-1|.|TRBV27|TRBD1
CASSPSLGQASEQFF
TGTGCCAGCAGTCCAAGCCTCGGACAGGCAAGTGAGCAGTTCTTC
>TRBJ2-1|.|TRBV27|TRBD2
CASSSQREYYNEQFF
TGTGCCAGCAGTTCCCAGCGGGAGTACTACAATGAGCAGTTCTTC
>TRBJ1-2|.|TRBV12-5|TRBD1
CASGKPGTATLYGYTF
TGTGCTAGTGGTAAACCCGGGACAGCGACTCTTTATGGCTACACCTTC
>TRBJ2-5|once|TRBV7-8|.
CASSLVGQETQYF
TGTGCCAGCAGCTTAGTAGGCCAAGAGACCCAGTACTTC
>TRBJ2-5|few|TRBV6-1|.
CASSGQRQETQYF
TGTGCCAGCAGTGGACAACGTCAAGAGACCCAGTACTTC
>TRBJ2-3|.|TRBV7-9|TRBD2
CASRGRAGDTQYF
TGTGCCAGCCGCGGGAGGGCGGGAGATACGCAGTATTTT
>TRBJ1-1|.|TRBV29-1|.
CSVEDRGGTEAFF
TGCAGCGTTGAAGATCGGGGGGGCACTGAAGCTTTCTTT
>TRBJ2-5|.|TRBV4-2|.
CASSQSSSTQETQYF
TGTGCCAGCAGCCAATCTTCAAGTACCCAAGAGACCCAGTACTTC
>TRBJ2-7|.|TRBV7-9|.
CASSDPGHEQYF
TGTGCCAGCAGTGATCCGGGGCACGAGCAGTACTTC
>TRBJ2-1|.|TRBV9|.
CASSVETSSYNEQFF
TGTGCCAGCAGCGTAGAGACGAGCTCCTACAATGAGCAGTTCTTC
>TRBJ1-5|.|TRBV27|TRBD1
CASSNSPGGLSQPQHF
TGTGCCAGCAGTAATTCGCCAGGGGGACTCAGTCAGCCCCAGCATTTT
>TRBJ2-7|.|TRBV7-6|.
CASGRAAPSYEQYF
TGTGCCAGCGGCAGGGCCGCCCCCTCCTACGAGCAGTACTTC
>TRBJ2-2|.|TRBV18|.
CASSPPPAELNTGELFF
TGTGCCAGCTCACCACCCCCAGCGGAGCTAAACACCGGGGAGCTGTTTTTT
>TRBJ2-1|.|TRBV9|TRBD2
CASSVVAGLAGVRNEQFF
TGTGCCAGCAGCGTAGTAGCAGGACTAGCGGGAGTACGCAATGAGCAGTTCTTC
>TRBJ1-1|.|TRBV30|.
CAWSGPGRTEAFF
TGTGCCTGGAGTGGTCCGGGGAGGACTGAAGCTTTCTTT
>TRBJ1-5|few|TRBV20-1|.
CRDANQPQHF
TGCAGGGACGCCAATCAGCCCCAGCATTTT
>TRBJ1-2|.|TRBV6-5|TRBD1
CASSPGQDGYTF
TGTGCCAGCAGCCCCGGACAGGACGGCTACACCTTC
>TRBJ2-3|.|TRBV6-5|TRBD2
CASSYSYGGADTQYF
TGTGCCAGCAGTTACTCGTACGGGGGGGCAGATACGCAGTATTTT
>TRBJ1-5|.|TRBV2|.
CASSGEGRQPQHF
TGTGCCAGCAGTGGGGAAGGACGTCAGCCCCAGCATTTT